The rows below give T cell receptor beta chains drawn from one sample of a study of blood T cell repertoires in COVID-19. Only in-frame clones appear in the TCRdb table, and some are missing; sequencing was by immunoSEQ multiplex PCR. Of about 42,000 clones listed, about 88% are singletons. The sequencing input was peripheral blood. The receptors shown here come from a human donor in a cohort sampled during active COVID-19. Both conserved end residues are part of each CDR3. The order of the fields is CDR3 protein, CDR3 DNA, V gene, CDR3 length, J gene, clone size, D gene. A D gene is named only where the DNA matches it firmly. Expanded clones get a size class; other rows say once, few or many, or leave the size out.

CASSLRRQGGGNQPQHF,TGTGCCAGCAGCTTACGACGTCAGGGCGGGGGCAATCAGCCCCAGCATTTT,TRBV7-2,17,TRBJ1-5,NA,NA
CASSLQGETQYF,TGTGCCAGTAGCCTCCAGGGTGAGACCCAGTACTTC,TRBV19,12,TRBJ2-5,NA,NA
CASSLDRPHNSPLHF,TGTGCCAGCAGCCTAGACAGGCCCCATAATTCACCCCTCCACTTT,TRBV6-5,15,TRBJ1-6,few,NA
CAWVPQGQWNTEAFF,TGTGCCTGGGTCCCGCAGGGACAGTGGAACACTGAAGCTTTCTTT,TRBV30,15,TRBJ1-1,NA,TRBD1
CSGVQGIYNSPLHF,TGCAGCGGTGTACAGGGGATCTATAATTCACCCCTCCACTTT,TRBV29-1,14,TRBJ1-6,NA,TRBD1
CASSPPRGEGITLHF,TGTGCCAGCAGCCCCCCACGAGGTGAGGGTATCACCCTCCACTTT,TRBV14,15,TRBJ1-6,NA,NA
CASSRERVSGGAYNEQFF,TGTGCCAGCAGCCGGGAGCGAGTGTCGGGGGGGGCCTACAATGAGCAGTTCTTC,TRBV3-1/TRBV3-2,18,TRBJ2-1,NA,TRBD2
CASSSRTGNSPLHF,TGTGCCAGCAGCTCGCGGACAGGAAATTCACCCCTCCACTTT,TRBV9,14,TRBJ1-6,NA,TRBD1
CASLRSYEQYF,TGTGCCAGCCTCAGATCCTACGAGCAGTACTTC,TRBV2,11,TRBJ2-7,NA,NA
CATHTSLQETQYF,TGTGCCACCCACACTAGCCTCCAAGAGACCCAGTACTTC,TRBV6-5,13,TRBJ2-5,NA,NA
CASSVDQRGIYEQYF,TGTGCCAGCAGCGTAGACCAGCGGGGTATCTACGAGCAGTACTTC,TRBV9,15,TRBJ2-7,NA,TRBD2
CASSSYRNEQYF,TGTGCCAGCAGTTCTTACAGGAACGAGCAGTACTTC,TRBV12-3/TRBV12-4,12,TRBJ2-7,NA,NA
CASNGGQGATEAFF,TGTGCCAGCAACGGCGGACAGGGGGCGACTGAAGCTTTCTTT,TRBV2,14,TRBJ1-1,NA,TRBD1
CASRSNYGYTF,TGTGCCAGCAGATCAAACTATGGCTACACCTTC,TRBV12-3/TRBV12-4,11,TRBJ1-2,NA,NA
CASSLSSRANYGYTF,TGTGCCAGCAGCTTATCTTCCAGGGCAAACTATGGCTACACCTTC,TRBV11-3,15,TRBJ1-2,NA,NA
CAWTRQGGTEAFF,TGTGCCTGGACTAGACAGGGAGGTACTGAAGCTTTCTTT,TRBV30,13,TRBJ1-1,NA,TRBD1
CASSFGTGRTYGYTF,TGTGCCAGCAGTTTTGGGACAGGGAGGACCTATGGCTACACCTTC,TRBV28,15,TRBJ1-2,NA,TRBD1
CASSIYLGADDSNQPQHF,TGTGCCAGTAGTATATATTTGGGGGCGGATGATAGCAATCAGCCCCAGCATTTT,TRBV19,18,TRBJ1-5,NA,NA
CASSLDLGTGDYEQYF,TGTGCCAGCAGCTTAGATCTGGGGACAGGAGACTACGAGCAGTACTTC,TRBV11-2,16,TRBJ2-7,NA,TRBD1
CASSIDVLATGTDTQYF,TGTGCCAGTAGTATAGACGTACTCGCAACAGGTACAGATACGCAGTATTTT,TRBV19,17,TRBJ2-3,NA,NA
CASSSSGRAFTEAFF,TGTGCCAGCAGCTCATCAGGGAGGGCCTTCACTGAAGCTTTCTTT,TRBV5-6,15,TRBJ1-1,NA,NA
CASSRTDENTEAFF,TGTGCCAGCAGCAGGACAGACGAGAACACTGAAGCTTTCTTT,TRBV7-9,14,TRBJ1-1,once,NA
CASGNTGIGTDTQYF,TGTGCCAGCGGTAATACAGGGATCGGCACAGATACGCAGTATTTT,TRBV6-5,15,TRBJ2-3,NA,NA
CSVAVGNTIYF,TGCAGCGTTGCTGTGGGAAACACCATATATTTT,TRBV29-1,11,TRBJ1-3,NA,NA
CAWSPQGLRNIQYF,TGTGCCTGGAGTCCCCAGGGGTTACGAAACATTCAGTACTTC,TRBV30,14,TRBJ2-4,NA,NA
CASSPGTGPYGYTF,TGTGCCAGCAGTCCGGGAACCGGGCCATATGGCTACACCTTC,TRBV3-1/TRBV3-2,14,TRBJ1-2,NA,NA
CASSQDVGRAFF,TGTGCCAGCAGCCAAGACGTCGGGAGAGCTTTCTTT,TRBV3-1/TRBV3-2,12,TRBJ1-1,once,NA
CASSEYSGAGESSDTQYF,TGTGCCAGCAGTGAATATTCAGGGGCGGGGGAGTCTTCAGATACGCAGTATTTT,TRBV25-1,18,TRBJ2-3,NA,NA
CASSPELGAYGYTF,TGTGCCAGCAGTCCCGAATTAGGGGCCTATGGCTACACCTTC,TRBV6-2/TRBV6-3,14,TRBJ1-2,NA,NA
CASSVQGESDSYNSPLHF,TGTGCCAGCAGTGTACAGGGCGAGTCGGACTCCTATAATTCACCCCTCCACTTT,TRBV21-1,18,TRBJ1-6,NA,NA
CASSAGLDFGLRISEAFF,TGCGCCAGCAGCGCGGGACTCGATTTCGGTCTGCGGATCTCTGAAGCTTTCTTT,TRBV5-1,18,TRBJ1-1,NA,NA
CASSRSVTGNQPQHF,TGTGCCAGCAGCCGTAGCGTGACGGGAAATCAGCCCCAGCATTTT,TRBV9,15,TRBJ1-5,NA,NA
CASSGAQINTGELFF,TGTGCCAGCAGTGGGGCGCAGATAAACACCGGGGAGCTGTTTTTT,TRBV2,15,TRBJ2-2,NA,NA
CASSTDRLNTEAFF,TGTGCCAGCAGCACCGACAGACTGAACACTGAAGCTTTCTTT,TRBV6-6,14,TRBJ1-1,once,NA
CASSFPSGVNEQYF,TGTGCCAGCAGCTTTCCCTCGGGAGTCAACGAGCAGTACTTC,TRBV7-9,14,TRBJ2-7,few,NA
CAWSHPGQGYTGELFF,TGTGCCTGGAGTCATCCGGGACAGGGATACACCGGGGAGCTGTTTTTT,TRBV30,16,TRBJ2-2,few,TRBD1
CASRDSGANVLTF,TGTGCCAGCCGGGACTCTGGGGCCAACGTCCTGACTTTC,TRBV11-2,13,TRBJ2-6,NA,NA
CASSEELAGGPTEIQTQYF,TGTGCCAGCAGTGAAGAGCTAGCGGGGGGGCCGACTGAGATACAGACCCAGTACTTC,TRBV2,19,TRBJ2-5,NA,TRBD2
CASSLAIAESTDTQYF,TGTGCCAGCAGCCTAGCCATAGCGGAGAGCACAGATACGCAGTATTTT,TRBV9,16,TRBJ2-3,NA,NA
CASSSMIRTGEFF,TGTGCCAGCAGTTCAATGATAAGGACAGGGGAGTTCTTC,TRBV27,13,TRBJ2-1,few,TRBD1
CSASILGLAGGEQFF,TGCAGTGCTAGTATACTGGGACTAGCGGGGGGTGAGCAGTTCTTC,TRBV20-1,15,TRBJ2-1,NA,TRBD2
CATPSRAGPISWGGGYTF,TGCGCCACACCTTCGAGGGCGGGTCCTATCTCCTGGGGAGGCGGCTACACCTTC,TRBV10-1,18,TRBJ1-2,NA,NA